What follows describes a single T cell receptor beta chain. The data stem from a study of control samples from healthy donors and cancer patients. V was clipped by 1 base and J by 5 bases, with 8 bases between them. The CDR3 is 14 amino acids. CDR1 and CDR2 (germline): LGHNT, FRNRAP. Some clones are missing from TCRdb's copy, which holds only in-frame ones; the method was immunoSEQ multiplex PCR. In the table there are 90,000 to 120,000 clones, approximately 84% of which are singletons. The TCR sequence derives from a man younger than 35 in good health. Sequenced input: blood. The chain recombines TRBV12-5 with TRBJ2-2; a weak D match, TRBD1 (6 bases). In nucleotides, the CDR3 is TGTGCTAGTGGTTTGGGTCAGGGGACCGGGGAGCTGTTTTTT. Amino acid sequence: CASGLGQGTGELFF.